Below, one T cell receptor (beta chain) is given with its context. The sample holds many counts of this clonotype. Its recognized antigen is unknown. The record has no base qualities; no much larger clone is one base away. The library was produced with 5' RACE. The reads were generated on an Illumina HiSeq 2000. Template switching introduced a universal primer binding site; the final cDNA contained a unique molecular identifier, enabling accurate counting of TCR cDNA molecules. Specific primers in the conserved constant-segment region were used to synthesize first-strand cDNA for TCR alpha and beta chains. To control for contamination, every cDNA library was double barcoded, receiving both a SMART-Mk sample barcode and Illumina barcodes. TruSeq adapter sequences and Illumina sample barcodes were added in two successive PCR steps. TCR alpha and beta cDNA libraries were sequenced on the Illumina HiSeq platform with custom primers. In the authors' own workflow: Raw reads were processed with MiGEC to extract unique molecular identifiers, and MiXCR was used to determine CDR3 positions. For each individual, recombination models were inferred using an EM algorithm with the repgenHMM and IGoR tools. Shared clonotype analysis was performed with the tcR package in R, normalizing sharing by the product of cloneset sizes. To study raw recombination free of thymic and clonal selection effects, out-of-frame nonproductive sequences were analyzed. TCRdb reanalyzed the raw reads on its own, using fastp at Q25 for trimming and MiXCR for clone calling, and kept in-frame beta chains. Under each unique CDR3 protein, matching rows form one entry showing the most common genes and DNA. The V and J calls and clone size come from TCRdb's table, not from the authors' own analysis. Recorded for this sample are about 690,000 distinct CDR3 sequences; roughly 6.2% of them occurred a single time. Of the sample, about 1.8% is held by the ten largest clones.

This entry is derived from a study of identical twins (dated by TCRdb to the mid-2010s). About the investigation overall: TCR alpha and beta repertoires from monozygotic twins, unrelated adults of various ages and cord blood were deep-sequenced to test whether fetal clonotypes persist. To rule out contamination, the twin experiments were replicated at different times with different library preparation protocols. What the work shows at the level of the full study, not this receptor alone: Out-of-frame TCR alpha sequences shared between twins showed an excess of low generation-probability sequences compared with coincidental sharing between unrelated individuals. In monozygotic twins, out-of-frame TCR alpha sharing was systematically underestimated by recombination models, although the models agreed with sharing between unrelated individuals. Abundant cord blood beta clonotypes carried fewer insertions; young adult naive repertoires showed a weaker similar trend, while memory repertoires showed none. A weaker excess of twin sharing was found in beta out-of-frame sequences because the signal-to-noise ratio was lowered by fewer shared sequences. Because the same donors could not be followed over many years, conclusions were based on cross-sectional statistical analysis. Invariant T cells such as MAIT and iNKT could partly confound zero-insertion analyses, though diverse VJ usage argued against this for most clonotypes.

Reading the germline V gene (reference sequence) gives CDR1 LNHNV and CDR2 YYDKDF. V is pared back by 3 bases and J by 4 bases, with 14 bases lying between the germline termini. Reading from cysteine to phenylalanine, the CDR3 counts 15 amino acids. Only CDR3 DNA remains: 45 bases, in frame from the first base. Every donor in the study was a healthy Caucasian. The study also sequenced three unrelated non-twin adults: a male aged 18 to 30, a male aged 50 to 59 and a female aged 50 to 59. Using Miltenyi CD45RO+ enrichment and human naive T-cell isolation kits, memory (CD45RO+) and naive T cells were isolated from PBMC.

The rearranged segments are TRBV15 and TRBJ2-3, with the D segment identity uncertain. The source material was naive T cells sorted from blood. This sample's cell subset or site label indicates: cells isolated with a human naive T-cell isolation kit. The source is a man between 18 and 35 years old in good health. This receptor carries the CDR3 CATSRDPWSPDTQYF. The DNA sequence is as follows: TGTGCCACCAGCAGGGACCCCTGGAGCCCAGATACGCAGTATTTT.